These 11 T cell receptor beta chains were all obtained from the same sample, sequenced in a study of blood T cells in healthy people across ages (dated by TCRdb to the mid-2010s). The library came from 5' RACE. TCRdb records Illumina HiSeq 2500 as the sequencer. A second PCR of roughly 6 to 12 cycles was run with a J-beta primer mix and a sample-barcoded 5' primer. In TCRdb, the public reads were trimmed at Q25 with fastp and aligned with MiXCR, with productive beta chains retained. CDR3 protein sequences are deduplicated, and each keeps its most common genes and DNA. This sample gives almost 550,000 distinct CDR3 sequences in total; 24% of them show up just once. The ten largest clonotypes hold around 10% of the sample. The data also belong to a second study, concerning T cells of mothers and their children.

Sequenced material: blood. These receptors were taken from a boy between 5 and 17 years old in good health.

The V call is TRBV6-5, the J call TRBJ1-1; the D gene is possibly TRBD1 (5 bases). This CDR3 region has 17 residues. Trimming cost V 1 base and J 4 bases, with 19 bases left between them. CDR1 is MNHEY and CDR2 is SVGAGI in the germline V gene. DNA of the CDR3: TGTGCCAGCAGTTACTACCAAACCGGGACGTTGGGCACTGAAGCTTTCTTT. Translating gives CASSYYQTGTLGTEAFF.

Ten or more counts support this clonotype. The chain employs TRBV7-2 and TRBJ2-7; perhaps TRBD2 as D (6 bases). Germline V gives CDR1 SGHTA, CDR2 FQGNSA. The V gene lost 2 bases and the J gene lost 3 bases, with 14 bases spanning the gap. The CDR3 loop spans 15 amino acids. The CDR3 reads CASSLSRTGDYEQYF. CDR3 coding DNA: TGTGCCAGCAGCTTATCTCGGACGGGGGACTACGAGCAGTACTTC. Drawing the rest from reference TRBV7-2 and TRBJ2-7, the complete variable domain is GAGVSQSPSNKVTEKGKDVELRCDPISGHTALYWYRQSLGQGLEFLIYFQGNSAPDKSGLPSDRFSAERTGGSVSTLTIQRTQQEDSAVYLCASSLSRTGDYEQYFGPGTRLTVT.

V usage is TRBV7-2 and J usage is TRBJ2-3; 7 bases match TRBD2. CDR1 SGHTA and CDR2 FQGNSA come from the germline V gene. The CDR3 is made up of 16 amino acids. The V and J ends lost 3 bases and 0 bases, in that order; junction bases with no gene match: 6. CDR3 protein: CASSLGGTLSTDTQYF. Written as DNA, the CDR3 is TGTGCCAGCAGCTTGGGAGGGACGTTGAGCACAGATACGCAGTATTTT. The variable domain in full, with the rest retrieved from reference TRBV7-2 and TRBJ2-3, is GAGVSQSPSNKVTEKGKDVELRCDPISGHTALYWYRQSLGQGLEFLIYFQGNSAPDKSGLPSDRFSAERTGGSVSTLTIQRTQQEDSAVYLCASSLGGTLSTDTQYFGPGTRLTVL.

This clonotype was observed a few times. V is TRBV27 and J is TRBJ2-3; perhaps TRBD1 as D (6 bases). The V gene lost 5 bases and the J gene lost 2 bases, with 11 bases spanning the gap. CDR3 length equals 14 residues. CDR1 and CDR2 from the germline V gene are MNHEY and SMNVEV (reference sequence). CDR3 sequence: CASSLDRPTDTQYF. CDR3 coding DNA: TGTGCCAGCAGTCTGGACAGACCCACAGATACGCAGTATTTT.

The chain has TRBV9 and TRBJ2-5, with 7 bases matching TRBD1. Germline V gene data show CDR1 as SGDLS and CDR2 as YYNGEE. Losses at the gene ends were 3 bases for V and 1 base for J; bases not matched to a gene: 3. This CDR3 is 14 amino acids long. CDR3 DNA: TGTGCCAGCAGCGGGGGACAGCCCCAAGAGACCCAGTACTTC. Amino acid sequence: CASSGGQPQETQYF.

This rearrangement joins TRBV5-1 to TRBJ1-1, with 8 bases that match TRBD1. J was trimmed by 3 bases and V by 4 bases; bases with no gene match: 5. This CDR3 is 14 amino acids long. The germline CDR1 and CDR2 sequences are SGHRS and YFSETQ. The CDR3 loop reads CASSVQGVYTEAFF. DNA of the CDR3: TGCGCCAGCAGCGTACAGGGGGTGTACACTGAAGCTTTCTTT.

This clonotype occurred a few times. The chain joins TRBV6-2 or TRBV6-3 to TRBJ1-5; 10 bases map to TRBD1. Germline V gives CDR1 MNHEY, CDR2 SVGEGT. The CDR3 length is 16 residues. V lost 2 bases and J lost 6; bases outside the gene matches: 7. As DNA, the CDR3 is TGTGCCAGCAGTTACCTGGGACAGGGGTATCGTCAGCCCCAGCATTTT. As protein: CASSYLGQGYRQPQHF.

This clonotype was observed a few times. This rearrangement joins TRBV4-1 to TRBJ2-1; 16 bases fit TRBD2. CDR3 length equals 17 residues. Germline CDR1 MGHRA, CDR2 YSYEKL. The ends lost 4 bases at V and 2 bases at J; junction bases unmatched: 2. The CDR3 here is CASSPGLAGGPYNEQFF. CDR3 sequence (DNA): TGCGCCAGCAGCCCGGGACTAGCGGGGGGGCCCTACAATGAGCAGTTCTTC.

The gene calls are TRBV7-2 and TRBJ1-1, with D perhaps TRBD1 (6 bases). Trimming removed 8 bases from V and 5 bases from J, with 12 bases in between. CDR1 is SGHTA and CDR2 is FQGNSA in the germline V gene. The CDR3 runs 12 residues. The CDR3 DNA reads as TGTGCCAGCGGGGGGCGCGGGACTGAAGCTTTCTTT. This gives the protein CASGGRGTEAFF.

CDR3 amino acids: CASSSPGSRDSNYGYTF. In DNA form, the CDR3 reads TGTGCCAGCAGTTCCCCGGGGTCCCGAGATTCTAACTATGGCTACACCTTC. The genes are TRBV28 and TRBJ1-2; no clear D gene. Germline V CDR1 and CDR2: MDHEN, SYDVKM. V was clipped by 4 bases and J by 0 bases, with 18 bases between them. CDR3 length: 17 amino acids.

This clonotype was counted only a few times. In DNA, the CDR3 is TGTGCCAGCAGCTTAACACAGCTGAACACCGGGGAGCTGTTTTTT. The encoded protein is CASSLTQLNTGELFF. The chain joins TRBV13 to TRBJ2-2, with D hard to call. CDR1 is PRHDT and CDR2 is FYEKMQ in the germline V gene (reference sequence). This CDR3 contains 15 residues. Trimming pared 2 bases from V and 1 base from J, leaving 8 bases between. The variable domain in full, with the rest retrieved from reference TRBV13 and TRBJ2-2, is AAGVIQSPRHLIKEKRETATLKCYPIPRHDTVYWYQQGPGQDPQFLISFYEKMQSDKGSIPDRFSAQQFSDYHSELNMSSLELGDSALYFCASSLTQLNTGELFFGEGSRLTVL.